Given below is one T cell receptor beta chain in context. This entry is derived from a study of T cell changes during pregnancy in multiple sclerosis. The CDR3 length is 13 residues. The V gene end was trimmed by 2 bases and the J gene end by 8 bases; junction bases not matched to a gene: 3. CDR1 is SGHNT, CDR2 YYREEE, per germline (reference sequence). Profiling relied on immunoSEQ multiplex PCR, and the TCRdb table lists in-frame clones only, not all of them. The sample consists of fewer than 85,000 clones, about 96% of them appearing once. The sequence was collected from a female donor with multiple sclerosis, enrolled in a pregnancy study. The gene calls are TRBV5-4 and TRBJ1-4; 7 bases line up with TRBD1. The sequences come from peripheral blood, collected in the second trimester of pregnancy. CDR3 residues: CASSLQGREKLFF. In DNA, the CDR3 is TGTGCCAGCAGCTTACAGGGGCGGGAAAAACTGTTTTTT. Full variable domain (missing parts from reference TRBV5-4 and TRBJ1-4): ETGVTQSPTHLIKTRGQQVTLRCSSQSGHNTVSWYQQALGQGPQFIFQYYREEENGRGNFPPRFSGLQFPNYSSELNVNALELDDSALYLCASSLQGREKLFFGSGTQLSVL.